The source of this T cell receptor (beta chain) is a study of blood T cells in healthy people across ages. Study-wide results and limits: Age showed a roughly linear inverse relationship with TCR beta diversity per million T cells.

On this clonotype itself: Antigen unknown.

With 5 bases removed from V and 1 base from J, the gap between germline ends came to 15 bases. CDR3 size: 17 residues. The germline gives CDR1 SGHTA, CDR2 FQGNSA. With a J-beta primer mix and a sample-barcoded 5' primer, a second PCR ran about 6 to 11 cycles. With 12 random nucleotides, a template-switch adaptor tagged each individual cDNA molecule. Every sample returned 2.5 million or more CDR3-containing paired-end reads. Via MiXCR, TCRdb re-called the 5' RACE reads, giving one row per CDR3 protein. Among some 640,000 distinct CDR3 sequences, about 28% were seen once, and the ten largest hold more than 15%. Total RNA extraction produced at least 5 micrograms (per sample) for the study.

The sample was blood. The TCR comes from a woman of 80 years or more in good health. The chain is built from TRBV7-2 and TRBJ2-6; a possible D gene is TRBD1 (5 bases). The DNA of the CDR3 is TGTGCCAGCAGCCGTTTCTACCGGACATCTGGGGCCAACGTCCTGACTTTC. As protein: CASSRFYRTSGANVLTF.